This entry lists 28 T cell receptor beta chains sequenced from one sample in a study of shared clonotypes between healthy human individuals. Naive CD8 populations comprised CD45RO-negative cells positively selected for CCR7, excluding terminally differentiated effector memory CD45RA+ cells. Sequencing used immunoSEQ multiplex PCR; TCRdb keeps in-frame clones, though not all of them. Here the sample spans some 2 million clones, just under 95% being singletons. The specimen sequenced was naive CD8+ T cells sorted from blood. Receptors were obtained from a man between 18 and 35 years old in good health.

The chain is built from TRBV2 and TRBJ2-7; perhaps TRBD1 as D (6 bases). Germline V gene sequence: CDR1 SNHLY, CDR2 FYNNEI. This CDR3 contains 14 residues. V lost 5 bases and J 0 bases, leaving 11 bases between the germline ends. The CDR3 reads CASSTGTSSYEQYF. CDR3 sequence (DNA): TGTGCCAGCAGTACCGGGACAAGCTCCTACGAGCAGTACTTC.

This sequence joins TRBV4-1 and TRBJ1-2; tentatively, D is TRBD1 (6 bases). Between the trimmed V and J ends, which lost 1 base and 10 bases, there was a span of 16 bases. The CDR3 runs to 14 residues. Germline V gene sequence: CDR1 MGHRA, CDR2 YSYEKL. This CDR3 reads CASSQVGGGIVYTF. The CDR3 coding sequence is TGCGCCAGCAGCCAAGTTGGGGGCGGGATAGTCTACACCTTC.

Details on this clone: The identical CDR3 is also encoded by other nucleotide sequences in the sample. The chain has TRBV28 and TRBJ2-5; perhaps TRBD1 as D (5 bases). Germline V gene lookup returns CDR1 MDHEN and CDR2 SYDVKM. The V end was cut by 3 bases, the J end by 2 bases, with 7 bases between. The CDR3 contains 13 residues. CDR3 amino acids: CASSFAGQETQYF. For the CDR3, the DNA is TGTGCCAGCAGTTTTGCAGGGCAAGAGACCCAGTACTTC.

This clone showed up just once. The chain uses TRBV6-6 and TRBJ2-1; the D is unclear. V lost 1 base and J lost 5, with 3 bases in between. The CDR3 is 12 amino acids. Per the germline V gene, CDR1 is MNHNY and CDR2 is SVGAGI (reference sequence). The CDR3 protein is CASSYYDNEQFF. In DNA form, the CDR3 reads TGTGCCAGCAGTTACTATGACAATGAGCAGTTCTTC.

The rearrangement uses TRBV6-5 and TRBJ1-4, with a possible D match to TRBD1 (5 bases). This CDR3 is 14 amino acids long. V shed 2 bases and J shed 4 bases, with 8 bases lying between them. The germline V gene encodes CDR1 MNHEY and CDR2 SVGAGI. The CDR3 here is CASSYGRGNEKLFF. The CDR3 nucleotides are TGTGCCAGCAGTTACGGGAGGGGTAATGAAAAACTGTTTTTT.

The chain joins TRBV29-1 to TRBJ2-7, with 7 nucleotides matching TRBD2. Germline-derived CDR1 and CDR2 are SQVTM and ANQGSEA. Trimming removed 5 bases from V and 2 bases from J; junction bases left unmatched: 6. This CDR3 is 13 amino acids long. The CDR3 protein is CSVIGGGTYEQYF. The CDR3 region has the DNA TGCAGCGTTATTGGGGGGGGAACCTACGAGCAGTACTTC.

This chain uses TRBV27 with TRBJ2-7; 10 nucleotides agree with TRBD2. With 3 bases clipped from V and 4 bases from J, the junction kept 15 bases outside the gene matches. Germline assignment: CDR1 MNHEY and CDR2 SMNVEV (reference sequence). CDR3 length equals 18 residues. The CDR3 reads CASSFRPLSLAGAYEQYF. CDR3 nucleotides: TGTGCCAGCAGTTTCCGCCCACTTAGCCTAGCGGGGGCGTACGAGCAGTACTTC.

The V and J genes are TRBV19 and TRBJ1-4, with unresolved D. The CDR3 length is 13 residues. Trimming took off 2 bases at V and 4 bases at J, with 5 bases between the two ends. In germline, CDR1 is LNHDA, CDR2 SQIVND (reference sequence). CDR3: CASSIWSNEKLFF. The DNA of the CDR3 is TGTGCCAGTAGTATATGGAGTAATGAAAAACTGTTTTTT.

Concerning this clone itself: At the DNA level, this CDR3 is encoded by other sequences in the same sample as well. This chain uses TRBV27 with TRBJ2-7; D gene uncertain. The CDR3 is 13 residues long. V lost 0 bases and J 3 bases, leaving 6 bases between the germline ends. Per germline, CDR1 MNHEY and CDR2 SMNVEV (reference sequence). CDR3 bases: TGTGCCAGCAGTTTATCCCCGTACTACGAGCAGTACTTC. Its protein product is CASSLSPYYEQYF.

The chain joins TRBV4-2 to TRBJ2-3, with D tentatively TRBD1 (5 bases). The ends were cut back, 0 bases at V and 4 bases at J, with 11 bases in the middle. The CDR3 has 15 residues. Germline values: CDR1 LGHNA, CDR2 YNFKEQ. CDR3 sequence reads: CASSQETGSPDTQYF. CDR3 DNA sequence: TGTGCCAGCAGCCAAGAAACAGGCTCCCCAGATACGCAGTATTTT.

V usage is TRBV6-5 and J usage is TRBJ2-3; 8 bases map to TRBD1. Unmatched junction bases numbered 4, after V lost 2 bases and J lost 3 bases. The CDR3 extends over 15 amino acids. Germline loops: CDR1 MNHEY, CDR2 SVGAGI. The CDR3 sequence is CASSYPGQGTDTQYF. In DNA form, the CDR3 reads TGTGCCAGCAGTTACCCCGGACAGGGAACAGATACGCAGTATTTT.

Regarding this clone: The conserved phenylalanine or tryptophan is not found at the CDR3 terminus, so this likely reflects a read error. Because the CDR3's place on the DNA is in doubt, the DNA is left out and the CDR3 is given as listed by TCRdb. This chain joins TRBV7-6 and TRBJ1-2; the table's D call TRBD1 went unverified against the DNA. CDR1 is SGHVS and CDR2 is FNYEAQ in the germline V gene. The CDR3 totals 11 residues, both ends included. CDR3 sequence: CASSLDRGPTL.

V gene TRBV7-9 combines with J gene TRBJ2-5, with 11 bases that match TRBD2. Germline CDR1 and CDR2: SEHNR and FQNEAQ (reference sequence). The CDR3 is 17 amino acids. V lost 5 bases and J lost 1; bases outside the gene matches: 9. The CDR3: CASSPPIGTSGQETQYF. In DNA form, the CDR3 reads TGTGCCAGCAGCCCCCCCATCGGGACTAGCGGCCAAGAGACCCAGTACTTC.

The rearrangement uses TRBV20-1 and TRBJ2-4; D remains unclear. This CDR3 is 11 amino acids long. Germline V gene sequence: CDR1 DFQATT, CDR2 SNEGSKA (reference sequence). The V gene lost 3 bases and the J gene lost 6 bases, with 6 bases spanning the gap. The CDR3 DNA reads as TGCAGTGCTAGGGTAGGAAACATTCAGTACTTC. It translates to CSARVGNIQYF.

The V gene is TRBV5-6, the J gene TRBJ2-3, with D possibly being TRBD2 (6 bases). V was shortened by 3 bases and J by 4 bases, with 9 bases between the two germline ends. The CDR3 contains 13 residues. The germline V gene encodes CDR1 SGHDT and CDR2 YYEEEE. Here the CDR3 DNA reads TGTGCCAGCAGCTGGGACTCGGCAGATACGCAGTATTTT. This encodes CASSWDSADTQYF.

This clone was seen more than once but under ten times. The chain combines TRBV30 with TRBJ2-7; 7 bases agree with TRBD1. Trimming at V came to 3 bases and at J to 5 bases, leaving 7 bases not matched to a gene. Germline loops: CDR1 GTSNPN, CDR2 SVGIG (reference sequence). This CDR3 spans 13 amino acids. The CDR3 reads CAWSSGGVDEQYF. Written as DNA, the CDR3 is TGTGCCTGGAGCTCAGGGGGAGTCGACGAGCAGTACTTC.

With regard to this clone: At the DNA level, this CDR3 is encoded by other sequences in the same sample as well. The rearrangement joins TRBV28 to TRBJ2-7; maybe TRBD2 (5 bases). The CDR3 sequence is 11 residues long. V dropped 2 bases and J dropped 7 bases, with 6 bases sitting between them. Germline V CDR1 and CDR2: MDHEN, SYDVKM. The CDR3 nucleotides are TGTGCCAGCAGTTTAACGGGAGAGCAGTACTTC. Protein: CASSLTGEQYF. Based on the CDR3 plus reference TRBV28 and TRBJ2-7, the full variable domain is DVKVTQSSRYLVKRTGEKVFLECVQDMDHENMFWYRQDPGLGLRLIYFSYDVKMKEKGDIPEGYSVSREKKERFSLILESASTNQTSMYLCASSLTGEQYFGPGTRLTVT.

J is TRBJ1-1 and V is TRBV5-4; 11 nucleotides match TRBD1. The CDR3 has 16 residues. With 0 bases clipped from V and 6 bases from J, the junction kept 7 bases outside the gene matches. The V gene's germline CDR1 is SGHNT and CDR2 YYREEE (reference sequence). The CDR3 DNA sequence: TGTGCCAGCAGCTTGGGAGTCTTGGGACAGGGGGCTGAAGCTTTCTTT. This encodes CASSLGVLGQGAEAFF.

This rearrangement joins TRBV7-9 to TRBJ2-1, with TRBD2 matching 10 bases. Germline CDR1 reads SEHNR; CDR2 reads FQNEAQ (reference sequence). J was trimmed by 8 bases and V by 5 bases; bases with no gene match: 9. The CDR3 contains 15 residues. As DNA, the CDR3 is TGTGCCAGCAGCCTACTAGCGGGGACTGGGGATGAGCAGTTCTTC. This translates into CASSLLAGTGDEQFF.

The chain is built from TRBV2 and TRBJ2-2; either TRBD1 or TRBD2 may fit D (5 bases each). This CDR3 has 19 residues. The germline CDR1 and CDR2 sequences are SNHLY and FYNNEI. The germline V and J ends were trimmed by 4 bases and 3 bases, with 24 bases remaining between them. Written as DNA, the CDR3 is TGTGCCAGCAGTGGGGAACTTTGGGGGATCATACAGGACACCGGGGAGCTGTTTTTT. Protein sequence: CASSGELWGIIQDTGELFF.

The CDR3 nucleotides read TGTGCCAGCAGTGGAACCATTTGGCAAAATCAGCCCCAGCATTTT. It yields the protein CASSGTIWQNQPQHF. The chain uses TRBV6-1 and TRBJ1-5, with D unclear. The CDR3 is 15 residues long. V lost 4 bases and J lost 4, with 14 bases in between. Germline assignment: CDR1 MNHNS and CDR2 SASEGT.

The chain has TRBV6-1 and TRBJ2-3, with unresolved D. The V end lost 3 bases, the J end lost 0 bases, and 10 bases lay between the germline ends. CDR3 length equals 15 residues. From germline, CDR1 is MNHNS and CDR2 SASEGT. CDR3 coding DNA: TGTGCCAGCAGTGATATGGCAGTTAGCACAGATACGCAGTATTTT. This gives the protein CASSDMAVSTDTQYF.

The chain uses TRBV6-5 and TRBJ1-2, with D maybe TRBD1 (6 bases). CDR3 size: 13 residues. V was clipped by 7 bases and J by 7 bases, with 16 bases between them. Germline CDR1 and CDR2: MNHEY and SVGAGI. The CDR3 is CASTFGEGVGYTF. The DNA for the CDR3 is TGTGCCAGCACCTTTGGGGAGGGGGTTGGCTACACCTTC.

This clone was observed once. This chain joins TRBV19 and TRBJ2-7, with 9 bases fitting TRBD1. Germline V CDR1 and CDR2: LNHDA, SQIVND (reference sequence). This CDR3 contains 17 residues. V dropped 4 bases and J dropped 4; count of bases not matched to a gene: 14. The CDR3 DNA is TGTGCCAGTAGTAACCTGACCGGGACAGGGAAGGCATACGAGCAGTACTTC. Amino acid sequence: CASSNLTGTGKAYEQYF.

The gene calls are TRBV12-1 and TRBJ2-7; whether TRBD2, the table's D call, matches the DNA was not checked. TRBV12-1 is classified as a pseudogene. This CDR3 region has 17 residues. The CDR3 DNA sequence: TGTGCCAGCAGCTTTGGGAATGAGCGGGAGGTCCTCTACGAGCAGTACTTC. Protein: CASSFGNEREVLYEQYF.

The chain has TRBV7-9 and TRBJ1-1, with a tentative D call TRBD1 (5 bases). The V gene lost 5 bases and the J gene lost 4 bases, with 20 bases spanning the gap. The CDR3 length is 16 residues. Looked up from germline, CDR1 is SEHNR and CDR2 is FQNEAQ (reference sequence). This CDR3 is CASSPPRGQGTTEAFF. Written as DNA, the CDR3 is TGTGCCAGCAGCCCCCCCCGAGGGCAGGGCACCACTGAAGCTTTCTTT. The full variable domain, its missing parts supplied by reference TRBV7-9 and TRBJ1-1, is DTGVSQNPRHKITKRGQNVTFRCDPISEHNRLYWYRQTLGQGPEFLTYFQNEAQLEKSRLLSDRFSAERPKGSFSTLEIQRTEQGDSAMYLCASSPPRGQGTTEAFFGQGTRLTVV.

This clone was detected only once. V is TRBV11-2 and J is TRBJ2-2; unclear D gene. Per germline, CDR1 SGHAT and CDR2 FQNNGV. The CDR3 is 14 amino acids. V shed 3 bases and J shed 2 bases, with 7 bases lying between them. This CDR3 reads CASSLVDNTGELFF. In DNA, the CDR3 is TGTGCCAGCAGCTTGGTCGATAACACCGGGGAGCTGTTTTTT.

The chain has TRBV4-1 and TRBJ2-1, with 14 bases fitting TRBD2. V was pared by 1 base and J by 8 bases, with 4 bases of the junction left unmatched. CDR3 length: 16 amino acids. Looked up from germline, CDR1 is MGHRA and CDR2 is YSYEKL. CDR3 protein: CASSQGGTSGSYEQFF. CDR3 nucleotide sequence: TGCGCCAGCAGCCAAGGGGGGACTAGCGGGAGTTATGAGCAGTTCTTC.